The 27 T cell receptor beta chains presented below share a single source sample, sequenced in a study of vaccination effects on CD4 cells after COVID-19. Using immunoSEQ multiplex PCR, the repertoire was profiled, and TCRdb retains in-frame clones only, with some absent. This sample has 52,000 or so clones, with under 70% found just once. These TCRs are of unknown antigen specificity. ViraFEST used viral peptide pools to expand antigen-specific CD4+ T cells before sequencing. When about ten days of culture had elapsed, CD4+ T cells were isolated. Vaccine recipients lacked prior SARS-CoV-2 infection and had negative nucleocapsid antibodies. The input for sequencing was CD4+ T cells from PBMCs cultured with SARS-CoV-2 spike peptides, taken before COVID-19 vaccination. The receptors come from a human donor who received a COVID-19 vaccine.

The rearrangement uses TRBV3-1 (or the pseudogene TRBV3-2) and TRBJ1-2; the D gene is possibly TRBD1 (6 bases). V was clipped by 6 bases and J by 7 bases, with 9 bases between them. Germline loops: CDR1 LGHDT, CDR2 YNNKEL (reference sequence). This CDR3 comprises 11 residues. The CDR3 loop reads CASSTGSGYTF. The CDR3 coding sequence is TGTGCCAGCAGTACAGGGTCTGGCTACACCTTC.

This clone has only a few counts. V usage is TRBV27 and J usage is TRBJ2-7; no definite D call. Germline V lookup: CDR1 MNHEY, CDR2 SMNVEV (reference sequence). V was pared by 1 base and J by 4 bases, with 8 bases between. This CDR3 is 13 amino acids long. CDR3 residues: CASSLFGPYEQYF. As DNA, the CDR3 is TGTGCCAGCAGTTTATTTGGTCCTTACGAGCAGTACTTC.

DNA of the CDR3: TGTGCCATCAGTGTGGGGGTACGAGGGGAGCAGTACTTC. This codes for CAISVGVRGEQYF. The V and J genes are TRBV10-3 and TRBJ2-7; the D gene could be TRBD1 or TRBD2 (5 bases each). The ends were cut back, 4 bases at V and 7 bases at J, with 14 bases in the middle. This CDR3 region has 13 residues. CDR1 and CDR2 from the germline V gene are ENHRY and SYGVKD.

V gene TRBV28 combines with J gene TRBJ2-1, with D unresolved. V lost 6 bases and J lost 9, with 6 bases in between. Germline V gene sequence: CDR1 MDHEN, CDR2 SYDVKM. CDR3 size: 10 residues. The CDR3 reads CASSRGEQFF. CDR3 sequence (DNA): TGTGCCAGCAGCAGAGGTGAGCAGTTCTTC.

The chain recombines TRBV11-2 with TRBJ1-1; no definite D call. Trimming took off 2 bases at V and 11 bases at J, with 12 bases between the two ends. This CDR3 is built from 12 residues. Germline V gives CDR1 SGHAT, CDR2 FQNNGV. DNA of the CDR3: TGTGCCAGCAGCTTACTAGGGAAGGCGGCTTTCTTT. Amino acid sequence: CASSLLGKAAFF. Full variable domain (remainder filled in from reference TRBV11-2 and TRBJ1-1): EAGVAQSPRYKIIEKRQSVAFWCNPISGHATLYWYQQILGQGPKLLIQFQNNGVVDDSQLPKDRFSAERLKGVDSTLKIQPAKLEDSAVYLCASSLLGKAAFFGQGTRLTVV.

The chain joins TRBV5-4 to TRBJ2-1; 12 bases match TRBD2. The CDR3 runs to 15 residues. Trimming at V came to 4 bases and at J to 6 bases, leaving 5 bases not matched to a gene. In germline, CDR1 is SGHNT, CDR2 YYREEE (reference sequence). The CDR3 here is CASSPWTSGTNEQFF. The CDR3 DNA sequence: TGTGCCAGCAGCCCTTGGACTAGCGGGACCAATGAGCAGTTCTTC.

This clone was seen only once. The V call is TRBV19, the J call TRBJ2-7, with TRBD2 matching 7 bases. Germline values: CDR1 LNHDA, CDR2 SQIVND (reference sequence). V shed 2 bases, J shed 2 bases, and the junction held 6 bases outside the gene matches. This CDR3 contains 15 residues. The CDR3 protein is CASSISGGGPYEQYF. CDR3 DNA sequence: TGTGCCAGTAGTATATCGGGAGGAGGACCCTACGAGCAGTACTTC.

The CDR3 DNA reads as TGTGCCAGCAGCAGACAGGGGGCTACGGCAAATGAGCAGTTCTTC. Amino acids: CASSRQGATANEQFF. J is TRBJ2-1 and V is TRBV5-4; TRBD1 agrees at 10 bases. J gave up 7 bases and V 4 bases, and 8 bases lay outside the gene matches. CDR3 length: 15 residues. Germline CDR1 SGHNT, CDR2 YYREEE (reference sequence).

This clone came up once. V usage is TRBV29-1 and J usage is TRBJ1-5; perhaps TRBD1 as D (6 bases). This CDR3 has 13 amino acids. Trimming removed 7 bases at V and 1 base at J, with 11 bases between. In germline, CDR1 is SQVTM, CDR2 ANQGSEA. The DNA for the CDR3 is TGCAGCGCTCGTACAGGGAGCAATCAGCCCCAGCATTTT. Translating gives CSARTGSNQPQHF.

This clone came up a few times. The chain combines TRBV19 with TRBJ2-5; a weak D match, TRBD2 (5 bases). The length of the CDR3 is 14 residues. Trimming pared 9 bases from V and 5 bases from J, leaving 19 bases between. CDR1 LNHDA and CDR2 SQIVND come from the germline V gene (reference sequence). CDR3 loop: CASSPLQGSETQYF. In DNA, the CDR3 is TGTGCCAGCAGCCCCCTCCAAGGGAGTGAGACCCAGTACTTC.

As to this clone: One end of the junction is discordant with germline, which a read error may explain. The chain recombines TRBV18 with TRBJ1-1; 7 bases agree with TRBD1. The length of the CDR3 is 15 residues. Germline V gives CDR1 KGHSH, CDR2 LQKENI. The CDR3 protein is CASSPTGRLNAEAFF. CDR3 nucleotides: TGTGCCAGCTCACCGACAGGGCGTTTGAACGCTGAAGCTTTCTTT. Together with reference TRBV18 and TRBJ1-1, the CDR3 gives the full variable domain: NAGVMQNPRHLVRRRGQEARLRCSPMKGHSHVYWYRQLPEEGLKFMVYLQKENIIDESGMPKERFSAEFPKEGPSILRIQQVVRGDSAAYFCASSPTGRLNAEAFFGQGTRLTVV.

This clone was seen a few times. J is TRBJ1-2 and V is TRBV27; TRBD1 matches 7 bases. The CDR3 sequence is 16 residues long. CDR1 is MNHEY, CDR2 SMNVEV, per germline (reference sequence). Trimming took 1 base from V and 4 from J; bases not matched to a gene: 9. CDR3 DNA sequence: TGTGCCAGCAGTTTATTCGCCGGGACAGCGATCTATGGCTACACCTTC. Translating gives CASSLFAGTAIYGYTF.

The chain carries TRBV28 and TRBJ2-7; 14 bases match TRBD2. The CDR3 has 15 amino acids. Germline V CDR1 and CDR2: MDHEN, SYDVKM. The V gene end was trimmed by 6 bases and the J gene end by 3 bases; junction bases not matched to a gene: 4. The CDR3 coding sequence is TGTGCCAGCAGCCGGGGGACTAGCGGGAGCTACGAGCAGTACTTC. This translates into CASSRGTSGSYEQYF.

The CDR3 sequence is CASSSHRGPATEAFF. The CDR3, as DNA: TGTGCCAGCAGTAGCCACAGGGGCCCCGCCACTGAAGCTTTCTTT. The chain employs TRBV6-2 or TRBV6-3 and TRBJ1-1, with 7 bases identical to TRBD1. CDR1 and CDR2 from the germline V gene are MNHEY and SVGEGT. V lost 5 bases and J lost 4; bases outside the gene matches: 10. The length of the CDR3 is 15 residues.

The rearrangement links TRBV19 to TRBJ2-1; TRBD2 agrees at 13 bases. The ends lost 1 base at V and 8 bases at J; junction bases unmatched: 5. The CDR3 is made up of 16 amino acids. Germline assignment: CDR1 LNHDA and CDR2 SQIVND (reference sequence). The CDR3 DNA sequence: TGTGCCAGTAGTATAGGACTAGCGGGAGGAAGAGATGAGCAGTTCTTC. This gives the protein CASSIGLAGGRDEQFF. The variable domain in full, with the rest retrieved from reference TRBV19 and TRBJ2-1, is DGGITQSPKYLFRKEGQNVTLSCEQNLNHDAMYWYRQDPGQGLRLIYYSQIVNDFQKGDIAEGYSVSREKKESFPLTVTSAQKNPTAFYLCASSIGLAGGRDEQFFGPGTRLTVL.

CDR3 bases: TGTGCCAGCAGCTTAGCCGGCAGACCCAATCAGCCCCAGCATTTT. Translating it yields CASSLAGRPNQPQHF. The V and J genes are TRBV7-9 and TRBJ1-5, with D uncertain. Germline V gene sequence: CDR1 SEHNR, CDR2 FQNEAQ (reference sequence). CDR3 size: 15 residues. Trimming left V 0 bases short and J 3 bases short, with 9 bases between.

The rearrangement links TRBV6-5 to TRBJ2-7; D might be TRBD2 (6 bases). Germline CDR1 is MNHEY and CDR2 is SVGAGI. Trimming pared 5 bases from V and 2 bases from J, leaving 13 bases between. The CDR3 contains 14 residues. The CDR3 nucleotides read TGTGCCAGCAGTACCGGGGCGGGGCCCTACGAGCAGTACTTC. It codes for CASSTGAGPYEQYF.

This clone was found once. V gene TRBV5-1 combines with J gene TRBJ2-5; D unclear. CDR1 and CDR2 (germline): SGHRS, YFSETQ. Trimming removed 0 bases at V and 2 bases at J, with 5 bases between. CDR3 length equals 13 residues. CDR3 DNA: TGCGCCAGCAGCTTGGGGACGCAAGAGACCCAGTACTTC. It translates to CASSLGTQETQYF.

This clone turned up a few times. The chain recombines TRBV6-5 with TRBJ1-2; D is ambiguous. The CDR3 is 13 amino acids. Trimming stripped 6 bases from V and 2 bases from J, with 10 bases between. Germline CDR1 and CDR2: MNHEY and SVGAGI. CDR3 nucleotide sequence: TGTGCCAGCAGCCAGACGATGAACTATGGCTACACCTTC. This translates into CASSQTMNYGYTF.

This chain joins TRBV18 and TRBJ2-3; 8 bases match TRBD1. Per germline, CDR1 KGHSH and CDR2 LQKENI. V was pared by 3 bases and J by 6 bases, with 8 bases of the junction left unmatched. This CDR3 has 15 amino acids. For the CDR3, the DNA is TGTGCCAGCTCACCCTGGGACAGGACTTGGGATACGCAGTATTTT. Residues: CASSPWDRTWDTQYF. The full variable domain, its missing parts supplied by reference TRBV18 and TRBJ2-3, is NAGVMQNPRHLVRRRGQEARLRCSPMKGHSHVYWYRQLPEEGLKFMVYLQKENIIDESGMPKERFSAEFPKEGPSILRIQQVVRGDSAAYFCASSPWDRTWDTQYFGPGTRLTVL.

The chain has TRBV2 and TRBJ2-5; possibly TRBD1 for D (6 bases). The ends were cut back, 0 bases at V and 7 bases at J, with 15 bases in the middle. Germline V gene lookup returns CDR1 SNHLY and CDR2 FYNNEI. There are 15 residues in the CDR3. CDR3 bases: TGTGCCAGCAGTGAAGCGCGGGCTGGGGGCGGGACCCAGTACTTC. Its translation is CASSEARAGGGTQYF.

The J gene is TRBJ2-1, the V gene TRBV2, with 9 bases matching TRBD2. This CDR3 is built from 14 residues. CDR1 is SNHLY, CDR2 FYNNEI, per germline. V shed 4 bases and J 6 bases; nucleotides not matched to a gene: 4. The CDR3 DNA follows: TGTGCCAGCAGTGTTAGCGGGAGAAGCAATGAGCAGTTCTTC. This translates into CASSVSGRSNEQFF.

In this sample, this clone turned up a few times. The chain carries TRBV9 and TRBJ1-2, with 10 bases matching TRBD1. The length of the CDR3 is 14 residues. From germline, CDR1 is SGDLS and CDR2 YYNGEE. V gave up 4 bases and J gave up 6 bases; unmatched junction bases: 6. The CDR3 here is CASSQTGGADGYTF. The CDR3 region has the DNA TGTGCCAGCAGCCAGACAGGGGGCGCCGATGGCTACACCTTC. Based on the CDR3 plus reference TRBV9 and TRBJ1-2, the full variable domain is DSGVTQTPKHLITATGQRVTLRCSPRSGDLSVYWYQQSLDQGLQFLIQYYNGEERAKGNILERFSAQQFPDLHSELNLSSLELGDSALYFCASSQTGGADGYTFGSGTRLTVV.

This chain connects TRBV18 to TRBJ2-1; no clear D. Trimming pared 2 bases from V and 3 bases from J, leaving 8 bases between. CDR3 length: 14 residues. CDR1 and CDR2 from the germline V gene are KGHSH and LQKENI. The CDR3 DNA follows: TGTGCCAGCTCACCATGGCAGAGCTACAATGAGCAGTTCTTC. This gives the protein CASSPWQSYNEQFF.

V gene TRBV3-1 (or the pseudogene TRBV3-2) combines with J gene TRBJ2-5, with 7 bases fitting TRBD2. After removal of 4 bases from V and 4 bases from J, the junction contained 12 bases not matched to a gene. This CDR3 region has 16 residues. From germline, CDR1 is LGHDT and CDR2 YNNKEL (reference sequence). The CDR3, as DNA: TGTGCCAGCAGCCGGGAATCTAGCGGAAGTCGAGAGACCCAGTACTTC. Residues: CASSRESSGSRETQYF.

CDR3 amino acids: CAWSSGGGAGSYNEQFF. In nucleotides, the CDR3 is TGTGCCTGGAGTAGTGGCGGGGGGGCGGGCTCCTACAATGAGCAGTTCTTC. This rearrangement joins TRBV30 to TRBJ2-1; TRBD2 agrees at 9 bases. V lost 2 bases to trimming and J lost 0 bases; unmatched junction nucleotides: 8. Germline-derived CDR1 and CDR2 are GTSNPN and SVGIG (reference sequence). CDR3 size: 17 residues.

The chain is built from TRBV7-9 and TRBJ1-3; 7 bases agree with TRBD1. Germline loops: CDR1 SEHNR, CDR2 FQNEAQ (reference sequence). The trim removed 1 base at V and 2 bases at J, leaving 14 bases unmatched. CDR3 length: 19 residues. DNA for the CDR3: TGTGCCAGCAGCTTAGTCCGCCCGATCAGACAGGGCCCTGGAAACACCATATATTTT. It yields the protein CASSLVRPIRQGPGNTIYF.